A selection of T cell receptor beta chains follows, all from one sample in a study of blood T cell repertoires in COVID-19. TCRdb's copy holds only in-frame clones and misses some; the assay was immunoSEQ multiplex PCR. The sample lists about 95,000 clones; roughly 81% were seen once. The sample taken for sequencing was peripheral blood. The receptor source for this set is a man older than 75 with COVID-19, enrolled during active disease. Each CDR3 is given with its conserved first and last residue. A D gene is named only where the DNA matches it firmly. Only part of the rows carry a size: once, few, many, or a class if the clone is expanded.

D gene | clone size | J gene | V gene | CDR3 DNA | CDR3 protein
TRBD1 | . | TRBJ2-5 | TRBV6-6 | TGTGCCAGCATGAGCCGGACAGGGGCCCAAGAGACCCAGTACTTC | CASMSRTGAQETQYF
. | . | TRBJ2-5 | TRBV3-1/TRBV3-2 | TGTGCCAGCAGCCAAGATTGGCTTGTTGGGGGGTTGGGAAAAGAGACCCAGTACTTC | CASSQDWLVGGLGKETQYF
TRBD1 | . | TRBJ1-4 | TRBV19 | TGTGCCAGTAGTTCCCGGGACAGGATCGAACTGTTTTTT | CASSSRDRIELFF
TRBD2 | . | TRBJ2-2 | TRBV7-6 | TGTGCCAGCAGCCCTTTAGCGGGGGGAACCGGGGAGCTGTTTTTT | CASSPLAGGTGELFF
. | . | TRBJ2-5 | TRBV29-1 | TGCAGCGCTCGGACAAACGGGGAGACCCAGTACTTC | CSARTNGETQYF
TRBD2 | few | TRBJ2-2 | TRBV19 | TGTGCCAGTAGTAGCCTCCCCGGGGGGTTCAGGCTAGCGGGATCGACCGGGGAGCTGTTTTTT | CASSSLPGGFRLAGSTGELFF
TRBD1 | . | TRBJ2-7 | TRBV4-1 | TGCGCCAGCAGCCAAGTGATAACCGGGACAGGGCACTACGAGCAGTACTTC | CASSQVITGTGHYEQYF
TRBD1 | . | TRBJ2-3 | TRBV7-8 | TGTGCCAGCAGCTTCCGACAGGGTGGAGATACGCAGTATTTT | CASSFRQGGDTQYF
TRBD1 | . | TRBJ1-1 | TRBV5-6 | TGTGCCAGCAGCTTTGTGGACAGGGGCCGCACTGAAGCTTTCTTT | CASSFVDRGRTEAFF
TRBD1 | . | TRBJ1-2 | TRBV18 | TGTGCCAGCTCACAGACAGGGACCACCTATGGCTACACCTTC | CASSQTGTTYGYTF
TRBD1 | . | TRBJ1-6 | TRBV5-1 | TGCGCCAGCAGATCGACAGGGGGGAGCTCCTATAATTCACCCCTCCACTTT | CASRSTGGSSYNSPLHF
. | . | TRBJ2-3 | TRBV9 | TGTGCCAGCAGCGAGCAAGGAGGGGGGGAAGATACGCAGTATTTT | CASSEQGGGEDTQYF
. | . | TRBJ2-7 | TRBV7-9 | TGTGCCAGCAGCTTGTCAGGGGAGTTCTACGAGCAGTACTTC | CASSLSGEFYEQYF
. | . | TRBJ2-1 | TRBV2 | TGTGCCAGCAGTGTAGCTCTTGCGCGTGAGCAGTTCTTC | CASSVALAREQFF
. | once | TRBJ1-3 | TRBV11-2 | TGTGCCAGCAGCTACGACAGTTTCTCTGGAAACACCATATATTTT | CASSYDSFSGNTIYF